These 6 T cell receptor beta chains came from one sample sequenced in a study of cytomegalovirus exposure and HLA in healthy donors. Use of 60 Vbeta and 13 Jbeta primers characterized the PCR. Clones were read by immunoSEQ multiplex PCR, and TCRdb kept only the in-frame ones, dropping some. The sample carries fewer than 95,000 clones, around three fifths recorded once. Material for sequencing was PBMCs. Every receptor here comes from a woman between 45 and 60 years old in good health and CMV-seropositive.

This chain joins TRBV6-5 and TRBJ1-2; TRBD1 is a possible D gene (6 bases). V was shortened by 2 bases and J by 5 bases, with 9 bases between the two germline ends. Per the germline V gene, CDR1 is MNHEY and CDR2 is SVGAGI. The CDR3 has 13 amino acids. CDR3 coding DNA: TGTGCCAGCAGTTACCGACAGGCATATGGCTACACCTTC. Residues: CASSYRQAYGYTF.

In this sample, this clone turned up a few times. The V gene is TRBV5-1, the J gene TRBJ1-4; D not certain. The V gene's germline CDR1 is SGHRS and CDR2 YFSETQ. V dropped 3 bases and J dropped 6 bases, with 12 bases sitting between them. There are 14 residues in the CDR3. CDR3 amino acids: CASSSIEGDEKLFF. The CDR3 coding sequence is TGCGCCAGCAGCTCTATAGAGGGTGATGAAAAACTGTTTTTT.

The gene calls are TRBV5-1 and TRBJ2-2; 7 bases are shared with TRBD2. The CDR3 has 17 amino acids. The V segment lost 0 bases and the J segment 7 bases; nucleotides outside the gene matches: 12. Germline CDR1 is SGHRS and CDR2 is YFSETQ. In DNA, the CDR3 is TGCGCCAGCAGCTTGGCCGTATTAGCGGGTTCCGTCGGGGAGCTGTTTTTT. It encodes CASSLAVLAGSVGELFF.

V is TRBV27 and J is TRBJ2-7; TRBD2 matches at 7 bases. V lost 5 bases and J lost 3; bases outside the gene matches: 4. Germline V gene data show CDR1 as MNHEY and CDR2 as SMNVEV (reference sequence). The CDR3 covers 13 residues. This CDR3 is CASSRTSFYEQYF. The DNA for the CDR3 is TGTGCCAGCAGTAGGACTAGTTTCTACGAGCAGTACTTC.

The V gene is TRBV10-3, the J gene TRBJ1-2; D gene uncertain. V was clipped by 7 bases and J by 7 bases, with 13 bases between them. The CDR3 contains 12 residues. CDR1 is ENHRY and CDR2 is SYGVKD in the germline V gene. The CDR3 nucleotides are TGTGCCATCACAGAGAGTCAGGTTGGCTACACCTTC. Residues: CAITESQVGYTF.

CDR3 sequence: CASSGGDTGAEQYF. CDR3 coding DNA: TGTGCCAGCAGCGGAGGAGATACAGGGGCCGAGCAGTACTTC. The rearrangement joins TRBV9 to TRBJ2-7; 7 nucleotides line up with TRBD1. CDR1 is SGDLS, CDR2 YYNGEE, per germline. This CDR3 is 14 amino acids long. The V gene end was trimmed by 3 bases and the J gene end by 6 bases; junction bases not matched to a gene: 9. The full variable domain, completed using reference TRBV9 and TRBJ2-7, is DSGVTQTPKHLITATGQRVTLRCSPRSGDLSVYWYQQSLDQGLQFLIQYYNGEERAKGNILERFSAQQFPDLHSELNLSSLELGDSALYFCASSGGDTGAEQYFGPGTRLTVT.